This entry lists 26 T cell receptor beta chains sequenced from one sample in a study of blood T cell repertoires in COVID-19. The method was immunoSEQ multiplex PCR; TCRdb's version includes in-frame clones alone and lacks a portion of them. The sample shows roughly 90,000 clones, approximately 80% of them seen only once. The specimen was peripheral blood. The receptors were gathered from a woman older than 75 with active or convalescent COVID-19.

The chain couples TRBV28 to TRBJ1-2; D not certain. V was cut by 8 bases and J by 6 bases, with 19 bases left in between. This CDR3 is built from 14 residues. Per germline, CDR1 MDHEN and CDR2 SYDVKM. The DNA for the CDR3 is TGTGCCAGCGTACTCTCTGGGCAGCGGGATGGCTACACCTTC. Amino acids: CASVLSGQRDGYTF.

The chain employs TRBV19 and TRBJ1-2; 8 bases map to TRBD1. Germline loops: CDR1 LNHDA, CDR2 SQIVND (reference sequence). V lost 5 bases, J lost 2 bases, and 7 bases stayed unmatched. CDR3 size: 15 residues. The CDR3 bases are TGTGCCAGTAGTCCCTTGACAGGGGCGAACTATGGCTACACCTTC. Translation gives CASSPLTGANYGYTF.

The chain is built from TRBV5-4 and TRBJ2-1; 8 bases line up with TRBD2. Trimming at V came to 0 bases and at J to 4 bases, leaving 3 bases not matched to a gene. Germline values: CDR1 SGHNT, CDR2 YYREEE (reference sequence). This CDR3 region has 15 residues. DNA of the CDR3: TGTGCCAGCAGCTTGGCCAGCGGGGGTTACAATGAGCAGTTCTTC. Translated, it gives CASSLASGGYNEQFF. Using reference TRBV5-4 and TRBJ2-1 for the parts outside the CDR3, the full variable domain is ETGVTQSPTHLIKTRGQQVTLRCSSQSGHNTVSWYQQALGQGPQFIFQYYREEENGRGNFPPRFSGLQFPNYSSELNVNALELDDSALYLCASSLASGGYNEQFFGPGTRLTVL.

This clone has only a few counts. The rearrangement links TRBV18 to TRBJ1-4; the D is unclear. V was pared by 1 base and J by 8 bases, with 8 bases between. The CDR3 has 13 residues. In germline, CDR1 is KGHSH, CDR2 LQKENI. CDR3 coding DNA: TGTGCCAGCTCACCACTTCGAGAAGAAAAACTGTTTTTT. This translates into CASSPLREEKLFF. The full variable domain, with the rest looked up from reference TRBV18 and TRBJ1-4, is NAGVMQNPRHLVRRRGQEARLRCSPMKGHSHVYWYRQLPEEGLKFMVYLQKENIIDESGMPKERFSAEFPKEGPSILRIQQVVRGDSAAYFCASSPLREEKLFFGSGTQLSVL.

J is TRBJ1-2 and V is TRBV5-4, with TRBD1 matching over 8 bases. Per the germline V gene, CDR1 is SGHNT and CDR2 is YYREEE (reference sequence). V trimming: 5 bases; J trimming: 2 bases; junction bases outside the gene matches: 5. This CDR3 has 14 residues. The CDR3 reads CASRAQGANYGYTF. The CDR3 DNA reads as TGTGCCAGCAGGGCGCAGGGGGCGAACTATGGCTACACCTTC.

This clone has a handful of counts. J is TRBJ1-5 and V is TRBV2; 7 nucleotides align to TRBD1. V lost 7 bases, J lost 3 bases, and 6 bases stayed unmatched. The germline V gene has CDR1 SNHLY and CDR2 FYNNEI. The length of the CDR3 is 14 residues. This CDR3 reads CASNPDRDNQPQHF. As DNA, the CDR3 is TGTGCCAGCAATCCCGACAGGGACAATCAGCCCCAGCATTTT.

In this sample, this clone turned up once. The chain carries TRBV6-1 and TRBJ1-3; D remains ambiguous. CDR1 and CDR2 (germline): MNHNS, SASEGT. V was shortened by 2 bases and J by 0 bases, with 11 bases between the two germline ends. The CDR3 extends over 16 amino acids. The CDR3 DNA is TGTGCCAGCAGTGAACAGGTGTACTTCTCTGGAAACACCATATATTTT. Translated: CASSEQVYFSGNTIYF.

This clone has only one observation. This CDR3 reads CASKTGGAPQYEQYF. The CDR3 DNA sequence: TGTGCCAGCAAGACAGGGGGTGCGCCCCAGTACGAGCAGTACTTC. The chain recombines TRBV2 with TRBJ2-7, with 9 positions matching TRBD1. The V segment lost 7 bases and the J segment 4 bases; nucleotides outside the gene matches: 11. The CDR3 has 15 amino acids. The germline gives CDR1 SNHLY, CDR2 FYNNEI.

The chain is built from TRBV30 and TRBJ1-6, with a tentative D call TRBD1 (5 bases). Germline V gives CDR1 GTSNPN, CDR2 SVGIG (reference sequence). V lost 4 bases to trimming and J lost 5 bases, with 15 bases between them. CDR3 length equals 15 residues. The CDR3 bases are TGTGCCTGGACAATGCGGGGGACCGATAATTCACCCCTCCACTTT. It translates to CAWTMRGTDNSPLHF.

The chain carries TRBV7-3 and TRBJ2-7, with TRBD2 matching over 9 bases. Looked up from germline, CDR1 is SGHTA and CDR2 is FQGTGA. The junction had 12 bases not matched to a gene; V was cut back by 5 bases and J by 1 base. The CDR3 sequence is 17 residues long. In DNA, the CDR3 is TGTGCCAGCAGCGAGGGGGGAGGCAGCGGGAGGTCCTACGAGCAGTACTTC. This codes for CASSEGGGSGRSYEQYF.

V is TRBV6-2 or TRBV6-3 and J is TRBJ2-7; the match to TRBD2 covers 14 bases. This CDR3 spans 15 amino acids. CDR1 is MNHEY, CDR2 SVGEGT, per germline. J gave up 7 bases and V 5 bases, and 7 bases lay outside the gene matches. The CDR3 reads CASSKIGLAGGEQYF. The CDR3 bases are TGTGCCAGCAGTAAAATCGGACTAGCGGGGGGTGAGCAGTACTTC.

This clone was seen only once. The chain combines TRBV7-2 with TRBJ1-6, with D uncertain. CDR3 length: 16 amino acids. Between the trimmed V and J ends, which lost 5 bases and 0 bases, there was a span of 11 bases. Germline CDR1 and CDR2: SGHTA and FQGNSA. The CDR3 here is CASSPDFRSYNSPLHF. CDR3 nucleotide sequence: TGTGCCAGCAGCCCAGATTTTCGCTCCTATAATTCACCCCTCCACTTT.

This clone was seen a handful of times. The rearrangement joins TRBV28 to TRBJ1-5; the D gene is possibly TRBD1 (6 bases). Germline CDR1 and CDR2: MDHEN and SYDVKM. Trimming stripped 6 bases from V and 2 bases from J, with 14 bases between. The CDR3 has 15 residues. CDR3 in amino acids: CASSLQGRRNQPQHF. The CDR3 DNA follows: TGTGCCAGCAGCCTACAGGGTCGTCGCAATCAGCCCCAGCATTTT.

The chain is built from TRBV6-1 and TRBJ2-7; D may be TRBD2 (6 bases). Germline lookup yields CDR1 MNHNS and CDR2 SASEGT. The CDR3 totals 15 residues. V gave up 1 base and J gave up 2 bases, with 12 bases separating them. CDR3 amino acids: CASSEDGGNPYEQYF. The CDR3 DNA reads TGTGCCAGCAGTGAAGACGGCGGGAATCCCTACGAGCAGTACTTC.

This chain joins TRBV28 and TRBJ1-4, with D maybe TRBD1 (5 bases). Trimming pared 7 bases from V and 0 bases from J, leaving 12 bases between. The germline CDR1 and CDR2 sequences are MDHEN and SYDVKM. This CDR3 is 15 amino acids long. Written as DNA, the CDR3 is TGTGCCAGCACAGAGGGACTGGCAACTAATGAAAAACTGTTTTTT. Protein sequence: CASTEGLATNEKLFF.

This chain connects TRBV29-1 to TRBJ1-4, with D maybe TRBD1 (5 bases). The germline CDR1 and CDR2 sequences are SQVTM and ANQGSEA. The CDR3 sequence is 13 residues long. V was cut by 7 bases and J by 4 bases, with 13 bases left in between. The chain's CDR3 is CSGGTRNNEKLFF. The CDR3 nucleotides read TGCAGCGGGGGGACGAGGAATAATGAAAAACTGTTTTTT.

This chain joins TRBV4-3 and TRBJ1-5; the D gene is possibly TRBD1 (5 bases). Trimming shortened V by 4 bases and J by 0 bases, and 16 bases separated the two germline ends. This CDR3 has 17 amino acids. The V gene's germline CDR1 is LGHNA and CDR2 YSLEER. CDR3 in amino acids: CASSPTLTDYSNQPQHF. The CDR3 DNA follows: TGCGCCAGCAGCCCGACCTTGACAGATTATAGCAATCAGCCCCAGCATTTT.

This clone was detected only a few times. J is TRBJ2-7 and V is TRBV5-8; D is possibly TRBD2 (6 bases). There are 17 residues in the CDR3. The germline gives CDR1 SGHTS, CDR2 YDEGEE. V was clipped by 1 base and J by 0 bases, with 17 bases between them. CDR3 residues: CASSLRIPWRGSYEQYF. In DNA form, the CDR3 reads TGTGCCAGCAGCTTGAGAATTCCGTGGCGGGGCTCCTACGAGCAGTACTTC.

Of note for this clone: The junction does not match germline at one end; this may be a read error. The chain joins TRBV7-7 to TRBJ2-5, with D possibly being TRBD1 (5 bases). The CDR3 runs to 13 residues. Germline CDR1 SSHAT, CDR2 FNYEAQ (reference sequence). DNA of the CDR3: TGTGCTAGCAGCTACCGACAGCTAGAGACCCAGTACTTC. It encodes CASSYRQLETQYF.

The chain carries TRBV19 and TRBJ1-1; 8 nucleotides line up with TRBD1. Germline CDR1 is LNHDA and CDR2 is SQIVND (reference sequence). The CDR3 totals 14 residues. With V trimmed by 1 base and J by 8 bases, 6 bases remained unmatched. The CDR3 coding sequence is TGTGCCAGTAGTATAGTAGGCAGGGGGCGGGAAGCTTTCTTT. Translation: CASSIVGRGREAFF.

This rearrangement joins TRBV7-2 to TRBJ2-2; 7 bases agree with TRBD1. The J segment lost 5 bases and the V segment lost 8 bases, leaving 11 bases of the junction unmatched. CDR3 length: 15 residues. CDR1 and CDR2 (germline): SGHTA, FQGNSA. The CDR3 DNA follows: TGTGCCAGCCCCAGACAGACAGGGAAAACCGGGGAGCTGTTTTTT. Its protein product is CASPRQTGKTGELFF.

J is TRBJ1-1 and V is TRBV5-4; no reliable D call. Between the trimmed V and J ends, which lost 0 bases and 2 bases, there was a span of 11 bases. Germline-derived CDR1 and CDR2 are SGHNT and YYREEE (reference sequence). The CDR3 loop spans 15 amino acids. The CDR3 spells CASSLAGQENTEAFF. DNA of the CDR3: TGTGCCAGCAGCTTGGCAGGCCAAGAAAACACTGAAGCTTTCTTT.

The chain has TRBV4-1 and TRBJ2-1; tentatively, D is TRBD2 (5 bases). This CDR3 has 20 amino acids. Trimming cost V 0 bases and J 1 base, with 22 bases left between them. From germline, CDR1 is MGHRA and CDR2 YSYEKL. CDR3 sequence reads: CASSQDTGGSASGSYNEQFF. DNA of the CDR3: TGCGCCAGCAGCCAAGATACTGGAGGCTCCGCGAGTGGATCCTACAATGAGCAGTTCTTC.

The CDR3 region is CASSQDPRGNQPQHF. CDR3 in DNA: TGTGCCAGCAGCCAAGACCCCCGGGGCAATCAGCCCCAGCATTTT. V usage is TRBV3-1 (or the pseudogene TRBV3-2) and J usage is TRBJ1-5; D remains ambiguous. CDR3 length equals 15 residues. Germline V CDR1 and CDR2: LGHDT, YNNKEL (reference sequence). The V gene lost 0 bases and the J gene lost 2 bases, with 8 bases spanning the gap.

V and J are TRBV6-4 and TRBJ1-5, with 8 bases lining up with TRBD1. The CDR3 has 17 amino acids. V lost 9 bases, J lost 3 bases, and 16 bases stayed unmatched. Germline V gives CDR1 MRHNA, CDR2 SNTAGT. The CDR3 coding sequence is TGTGCCAGGCCGCAAATTAGGACAGGGAATGACAATCAGCCCCAGCATTTT. Protein product: CARPQIRTGNDNQPQHF.

The chain is built from TRBV2 and TRBJ2-2; unclear D gene. This CDR3 region has 16 residues. The V end was cut by 0 bases, the J end by 2 bases, with 10 bases between. Germline lookup yields CDR1 SNHLY and CDR2 FYNNEI. The CDR3 loop reads CASSEASQVNTGELFF. The CDR3 DNA follows: TGTGCCAGCAGTGAAGCTAGTCAGGTTAACACCGGGGAGCTGTTTTTT.